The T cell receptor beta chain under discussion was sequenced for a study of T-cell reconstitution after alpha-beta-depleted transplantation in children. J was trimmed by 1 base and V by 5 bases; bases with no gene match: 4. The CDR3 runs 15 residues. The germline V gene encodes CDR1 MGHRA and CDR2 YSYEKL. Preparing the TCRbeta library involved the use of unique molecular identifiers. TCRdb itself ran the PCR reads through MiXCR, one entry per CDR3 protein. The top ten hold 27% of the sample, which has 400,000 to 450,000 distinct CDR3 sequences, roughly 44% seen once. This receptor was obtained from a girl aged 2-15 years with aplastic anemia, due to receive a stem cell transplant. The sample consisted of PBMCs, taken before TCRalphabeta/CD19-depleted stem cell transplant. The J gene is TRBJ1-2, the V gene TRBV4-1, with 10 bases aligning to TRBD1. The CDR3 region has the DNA TGCGCCAGCAGCGTCCGGGACAGGGGTAACTATGGCTACACCTTC. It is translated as CASSVRDRGNYGYTF.